The following is a T cell receptor beta chain sequence with its context. What it binds is unknown. Generated by immunoSEQ multiplex PCR, the TCRdb table keeps only in-frame clones and is missing some. The sample has about 17,000 clones; around 80% are singletons. This entry belongs to a study of PD-1 blockade in classical Hodgkin lymphoma. Study conclusions and caveats: Diversity in CD4+ TCRs, unlike that measured in CD8+ TCRs, had risen significantly by C4D1. Complete responders showed a baseline diversity that resembled the diversity of newly diagnosed patients.

All trial patients relapsed after autologous stem cell transplantation. The receptor's source is a human donor with classical Hodgkin lymphoma. The starting material was peripheral blood mononuclear cells (PBMCs), obtained before the second cycle of nivolumab.

The CDR3 DNA follows: TGCGCCAGCAGCCTCAGGGGTGGGAACACTGAAGCTTTCTTT. This encodes CASSLRGGNTEAFF. This sequence joins TRBV5-1 and TRBJ1-1, with a tentative D call TRBD1 (6 bases). V lost 4 bases and J lost 1, with 11 bases in between. The germline gives CDR1 SGHRS, CDR2 YFSETQ. The CDR3 contains 14 residues.